This T cell receptor (beta chain) is from a study of blood T cell repertoires in COVID-19. Concerning this clone: The junction does not match germline at one end; this may be a read error.

Some clones are missing from TCRdb's copy, which holds only in-frame ones; the method was immunoSEQ multiplex PCR. The table shows about 380,000 clones, with 87% occurring only once. The CDR3 consists of 14 residues. The V gene's germline CDR1 is SNHLY and CDR2 FYNNEI. The sequenced sample was PBMCs or T cells enriched from blood (not recorded which). The sequence was collected from a man younger than 40 who had recovered from COVID-19. The V and J genes are TRBV2 and TRBJ1-3, with 8 bases aligning to TRBD1. As DNA, the CDR3 is TGTGCCAGCAGTCGGACAGGGCTTGGAGACACCATATATTTT. Its translation is CASSRTGLGDTIYF.